Below are 13 T cell receptor beta chains sequenced from a single sample in a study of blood T cells in healthy people across ages. Together with a sample-barcoded 5' primer, a J-beta primer mix was included in a second PCR lasting about 7 to 12 cycles. TCRdb re-called the 5' RACE reads through MiXCR, storing one row per CDR3 protein. The sample includes just over 1 million distinct CDR3 sequences, over 35% of them seen just once. The sequenced sample consisted of blood. These receptors were taken from a woman aged 60-70 years in good health.

This clonotype was counted only a few times. The V gene is TRBV20-1, the J gene TRBJ2-7; maybe TRBD2 (5 bases). Germline CDR1 reads DFQATT; CDR2 reads SNEGSKA (reference sequence). This CDR3 has 15 residues. The V and J ends lost 4 bases and 2 bases respectively, with 18 bases between them. The CDR3 here is CSANRVEGKPYEQYF. For the CDR3, the DNA is TGCAGTGCTAACCGCGTAGAGGGAAAACCCTACGAGCAGTACTTC.

DNA for the CDR3: TGTGCCAGCAGCTACCCCGCCGGAGACAATGAGCAGTTCTTC. Protein product: CASSYPAGDNEQFF. The rearrangement uses TRBV28 and TRBJ2-1; no clear D. In germline, CDR1 is MDHEN, CDR2 SYDVKM. The CDR3 has 14 residues. V lost 6 bases, J lost 5 bases, and 14 bases lay in between.

The genes are TRBV20-1 and TRBJ1-4; 7 bases agree with TRBD1. Per germline, CDR1 DFQATT and CDR2 SNEGSKA (reference sequence). The CDR3 consists of 15 residues. Germline trimming cut 5 bases from V and 7 bases from J; bases unmatched to any gene: 13. This CDR3 reads CSAPARGGRGEKLFF. CDR3 DNA: TGCAGTGCTCCCGCCAGGGGGGGGCGGGGTGAAAAACTGTTTTTT.

The chain employs TRBV5-1 and TRBJ2-1; tentative D call: TRBD1 (8 bases). Germline CDR1 is SGHRS and CDR2 is YFSETQ. The CDR3 contains 16 residues. V was trimmed by 5 bases and J by 3 bases, leaving 18 bases between them. CDR3 in DNA: TGCGCCAGCAGGAACCAGGGGGGGACAGGCTACAATGAGCAGTTCTTC. It translates to CASRNQGGTGYNEQFF.

The chain combines TRBV12-3 or TRBV12-4 with TRBJ2-7; D gene ambiguous. The CDR3 consists of 14 residues. Trimming removed 8 bases at V and 4 bases at J, with 18 bases between. DNA of the CDR3: TGTGCCAGCTGTCTTATCAGGCGAGAATACGAGCAGTACTTC. It yields the protein CASCLIRREYEQYF.

The gene calls are TRBV28 and TRBJ2-7, with 7 nucleotides matching TRBD2. With V trimmed by 10 bases and J by 0 bases, 9 bases remained unmatched. This CDR3 contains 14 residues. Per germline, CDR1 MDHEN and CDR2 SYDVKM. Here the CDR3 DNA reads TGTGCCACCCAGGGACTACCTTCCTCCTACGAGCAGTACTTC. It specifies CATQGLPSSYEQYF.

This clonotype has more than one count but fewer than ten. Just one base apart from a much larger clone, this may be a read error. The chain joins TRBV20-1 to TRBJ2-7; 8 nucleotides agree with TRBD2. Germline CDR1 reads DFQATT; CDR2 reads SNEGSKA (reference sequence). This CDR3 is 13 amino acids long. Trimming at V came to 3 bases and at J to 7 bases, leaving 8 bases not matched to a gene. CDR3: CSARVTSANEQYF. CDR3 DNA: TGCAGTGCTAGGGTGACTAGCGCCAATGAGCAGTACTTC.

J is TRBJ2-1 and V is TRBV10-1; the match to TRBD2 covers 9 bases. Trimming at V came to 8 bases and at J to 2 bases, leaving 7 bases not matched to a gene. The CDR3 loop spans 15 amino acids. Germline V gene sequence: CDR1 WNHNN, CDR2 SYGVQD (reference sequence). The CDR3 nucleotides read TGCGCCAGCTCGTCTAGCGGGAAGACCTACAATGAGCAGTTCTTC. Its translation is CASSSSGKTYNEQFF.

This clonotype was counted a few times. The V call is TRBV14, the J call TRBJ2-1; D is ambiguous. Trimming took off 2 bases at V and 10 bases at J, with 15 bases between the two ends. CDR3 length: 14 amino acids. Germline loops: CDR1 SGHDN, CDR2 FVKESK. The CDR3 DNA reads TGTGCCAGCAGCCAACGAGGACGCTTCCTGGAGCAGTTCTTC. This sequence encodes CASSQRGRFLEQFF.

The genes are TRBV20-1 and TRBJ2-1; a weak D match, TRBD2 (5 bases). Germline CDR1 DFQATT, CDR2 SNEGSKA (reference sequence). Trimming took off 1 base at V and 0 bases at J, with 10 bases between the two ends. The CDR3 runs to 15 residues. The CDR3 DNA sequence: TGCAGTGCTAGAGGGGCGGAGGTCTCCTACAATGAGCAGTTCTTC. Protein: CSARGAEVSYNEQFF.

The chain recombines TRBV13 with TRBJ2-7; D remains unclear. Trimming stripped 5 bases from V and 6 bases from J, with 11 bases between. This CDR3 spans 12 amino acids. CDR1 PRHDT and CDR2 FYEKMQ come from the germline V gene (reference sequence). CDR3 loop: CASSAIGREQYF. The CDR3 nucleotides are TGTGCCAGCAGCGCCATAGGGCGCGAGCAGTACTTC.

This chain connects TRBV29-1 to TRBJ1-2, with no clear D. The CDR3 covers 13 residues. V was clipped by 1 base and J by 5 bases, with 11 bases between them. Germline V gene lookup returns CDR1 SQVTM and CDR2 ANQGSEA. The CDR3 loop reads CSVEGSLGYGYTF. The CDR3 nucleotides are TGCAGCGTTGAAGGGAGTCTTGGGTATGGCTACACCTTC.

Remarks on this clonotype: Germline and junction disagree at one end, which may indicate a read error. The chain's CDR3 is CVSSQEAHRTQYF. As DNA, the CDR3 is TGTGTCAGCAGCCAAGAAGCCCATAGGACCCAGTACTTC. V is TRBV3-1 and J is TRBJ2-5, with D unresolved. Germline lookup yields CDR1 LGHDT and CDR2 YNNKEL (reference sequence). The CDR3 is 13 residues long.